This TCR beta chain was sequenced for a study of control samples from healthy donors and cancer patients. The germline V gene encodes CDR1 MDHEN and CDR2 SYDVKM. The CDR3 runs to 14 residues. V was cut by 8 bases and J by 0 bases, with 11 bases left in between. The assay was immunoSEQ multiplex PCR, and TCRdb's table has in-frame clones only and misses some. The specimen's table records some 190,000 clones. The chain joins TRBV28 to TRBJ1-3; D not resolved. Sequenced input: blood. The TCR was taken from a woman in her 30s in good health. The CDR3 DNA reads TGTGCCAGCGGGCTGTCCCTCTCTGGAAACACCATATATTTT. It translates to CASGLSLSGNTIYF.